This T cell receptor beta chain was captured by sequencing in a study of T-cell memory formation after mild COVID-19 (dated by TCRdb to the early 2020s). General notes on the study: TCR sequence clusters from the two donors were largely donor specific. In a couple of donors, T-cell clones that expanded and contracted after mild COVID-19 were followed by sequencing TCRalpha and TCRbeta repertoires longitudinally. Two young, previously healthy adult volunteers, one female and one male, were included in the cohort.

The sequencing machine was an Illumina NovaSeq 6000. cDNA libraries for TCRalpha and TCRbeta were prepared by 5'RACE using constant-segment primers, with sample barcodes and unique molecular identifiers added. Trizol reagent was used to extract RNA from every sample. Library amplification was performed in two PCR steps, and a second sample barcode and Illumina TruSeq adapters were introduced in the second step. Sequencing of libraries was performed on an Illumina NovaSeq with 2 x 150 bp paired-end reads. In the authors' own workflow: The reads were demultiplexed and collapsed into UMI-guided consensus sequences using migec v1.2.7. With mixcr v2.1.11, UMI consensuses were aligned to TRA and TRB V and J templates and assembled into clonotypes. A clonotype was counted as expanded or contracted only when both edgeR and NoisET called the clonotype significant, with the noise models trained on biological replicates. For edgeR calls, the cutoffs were a false discovery rate-adjusted p below 0.01 and a log2 fold-change threshold of 1. As an exploratory analysis of dynamics, PCA with hierarchical clustering was applied to max-normalized trajectories of the 1000 most abundant clonotypes. Each responding clone was given a CD4 or CD8 phenotype based on the CD4+ and CD8+ repertoires, which had been sequenced separately. Clones were called with MiXCR by TCRdb after fastp trimmed the public reads at Q25, and only in-frame beta chains were retained. Each CDR3 protein appears once, grouped with its most common genes and DNA. The V and J calls were determined by TCRdb, not by the authors. The sample table records under 550,000 distinct CDR3 sequences; about a sixth of these occur just once. The ten largest clonotypes hold 20% to 25% of the sample.

Turning to this clonotype: Which antigen it targets is not known. Within one base of it there is no much larger clone, and no base qualities were kept.

Ficoll-Paque density gradient centrifugation was the method used to isolate PBMCs. The cysteine opens and the phenylalanine closes a CDR3 of 15 amino acids. The DNA shown is the 45-base CDR3, in frame from base 1. CDR1 and CDR2 were assigned from the germline V gene as MNHEY and SVGAGI. Deletion took 3 bases off V and 1 base off J, with a span of 9 bases between the germline ends. The paper's findings and limits, for the study overall: The detection of some responding clones in pre-infection memory suggests that pre-existing cross-reactive memory T cells joined the SARS-CoV-2 response. Only a couple of mild cases were covered in the study, and larger cohorts including severe cases with pre-infection samples were considered necessary. Contracting CD4+ clones appeared mostly in the CM and EM memory subsets, whereas CD8+ clones were enriched in EMRA. Clones contracting from day 15 to 85 had balanced CD4/CD8 phenotypes, while a second wave expanding from day 15 to 37 was biased towards CD4+. SARS-CoV-2 specificity of the second-wave clones peaking on day 37 was not confirmed.

The sequenced material came from PBMCs or a T cell subset sorted from them (not recorded which). The sequence was obtained from a man aged 18 to 29 who had mild COVID-19 (a few samples of this study predate the infection). The sample titles of this study are shuffled in the database, so cell type and time point are left out; the donor was told from shared clones. The receptor chain draws on TRBV6-5 and TRBJ2-2; the D gene remains uncertain. The DNA sequence is given as TGTGCCAGCAGTTATGGAACGGAGAACACCGGGGAGCTGTTTTTT. Its protein product is CASSYGTENTGELFF.